Below, 5 T cell receptor beta chains from the same sample are listed, as sequenced in a study of T cell responses to AZD1222 COVID-19 vaccine. Produced via immunoSEQ multiplex PCR; TCRdb's table is partial and in-frame only. The sample carries 120,000 to 150,000 clones, around nine tenths recorded once. The material was peripheral blood, obtained on day 0 of AZD1222 vaccination. The receptors come from an adult in good health.

The V gene is TRBV4-1, the J gene TRBJ2-7, with a weak D call TRBD1 (6 bases). Per the germline V gene, CDR1 is MGHRA and CDR2 is YSYEKL. V lost 3 bases and J lost 3, with 12 bases in between. The CDR3 extends over 14 amino acids. CDR3 bases: TGCGCCAGCAGCCACTCCTACAGGGTCTACGAGCAGTACTTC. Translation: CASSHSYRVYEQYF.

V gene TRBV5-1 combines with J gene TRBJ1-1; 8 bases map to TRBD1. V gave up 6 bases and J gave up 5 bases; unmatched junction bases: 9. Per the germline V gene, CDR1 is SGHRS and CDR2 is YFSETQ. There are 14 residues in the CDR3. The CDR3 reads CASTPGHRGTEAFF. The CDR3 coding sequence is TGCGCCAGCACCCCAGGACACAGGGGGACTGAAGCTTTCTTT.

This chain connects TRBV4-3 to TRBJ2-7; 8 bases agree with TRBD2. This CDR3 is 15 amino acids long. The trim removed 1 base at V and 4 bases at J, leaving 6 bases unmatched. Germline CDR1 LGHNA, CDR2 YSLEER. CDR3: CASSQVSGAIYEQYF. The CDR3 bases are TGCGCCAGCAGCCAAGTTAGCGGGGCTATTTACGAGCAGTACTTC.

V and J are TRBV4-2 and TRBJ1-6; D might be TRBD1 (6 bases). This CDR3 spans 16 amino acids. The V end lost 0 bases, the J end lost 7 bases, and 13 bases lay between the germline ends. Germline V lookup: CDR1 LGHNA, CDR2 YNFKEQ. The CDR3 here is CASSQDQTGSNSPLHF. The CDR3 bases are TGTGCCAGCAGCCAAGATCAGACAGGCTCAAATTCACCCCTCCACTTT.

V usage is TRBV7-2 and J usage is TRBJ1-2; a weak D match, TRBD1 (6 bases). The germline CDR1 and CDR2 sequences are SGHTA and FQGNSA. Trimming left V 4 bases short and J 1 base short, with 10 bases between. This CDR3 has 14 residues. DNA of the CDR3: TGTGCCAGCAGCTCGGAGGACAGTAACTATGGCTACACCTTC. This gives the protein CASSSEDSNYGYTF.